The rows below give T cell receptor beta chains drawn from one sample of a study of shared T cell receptors in the human thymus. Some clones are missing from TCRdb's copy, which holds only in-frame ones; the method was immunoSEQ multiplex PCR. The data contain some 700,000 clones, over 75% of them seen just once; the ten biggest clones take up 0.01%. These data were likewise used in another study, on human thymus T cells.

Sequenced sample: thymocytes. These TCRs come from a boy less than two years old with a congenital heart defect. Each CDR3 is given with its conserved first and last residue. The D gene is left open where the match is weak. Only some rows state a clone size, as once, few, many or a class for expanded clones.

clone_size,d_call,j_call,v_call,cdr3_nt,cdr3_aa
-,-,TRBJ1-2,TRBV7-9,TGTGCCAGCCTTTCAGGGCGGGGCTATGGCTACACCTTC,CASLSGRGYGYTF
-,TRBD1,TRBJ1-1,TRBV5-1,TGCGCCAGCAGCTTGGCAGGGGGACACACTGAAGCTTTCTTT,CASSLAGGHTEAFF
-,-,TRBJ2-5,TRBV9,TGTGCCAGCAGCGTAAGGGACAAAGAGACCCAGTACTTC,CASSVRDKETQYF
-,-,TRBJ2-1,TRBV19,TGTGCCAGTAGTCAAGGACTGGAGCAGTTCTTC,CASSQGLEQFF
-,TRBD1,TRBJ1-4,TRBV30,TGTGCCTGGAGTCCCCCTTTGGGCCGCCTCAGGGGGGAAAAACTGTTTTTT,CAWSPPLGRLRGEKLFF
-,TRBD2,TRBJ2-2,TRBV4-1,TGCGCCAGCAGCCAAGTCGGGTTCCCGCCGACAAGCGGGAGGAACACCGGGGAGCTGTTTTTT,CASSQVGFPPTSGRNTGELFF
-,TRBD2,TRBJ2-3,TRBV29-1,TGCAGCGTCGACGGGGGGGCCACGACACCAGATACGCAGTATTTT,CSVDGGATTPDTQYF
-,-,TRBJ2-7,TRBV27,TGTGCCAGCAGTTTTAAGGGGCTCTACGAGCAGTACTTC,CASSFKGLYEQYF
-,-,TRBJ2-5,TRBV5-4,TGTGCCAGCAGTAGCCGAACAGGGCCCCAAGAGACCCAGTACTTC,CASSSRTGPQETQYF
-,-,TRBJ2-5,TRBV27,TGTGCCAGCAGTTGGGGGCGGCAAGAGACCCAGTACTTC,CASSWGRQETQYF
-,-,TRBJ1-5,TRBV7-2,TGTGCCAGCAGCTTAGGGCAAAATAGCAATCAGCCCCAGCATTTT,CASSLGQNSNQPQHF
-,TRBD2,TRBJ2-2,TRBV30,TGTGCCTGGAGCGAGGGACTAGCGGGAGGGCCTGTGGTTTCCGGGGAGCTGTTTTTT,CAWSEGLAGGPVVSGELFF
-,-,TRBJ1-5,TRBV2,TGTGCCAGCAGTGAGCAGACGCGGGGTCAGCCCCAGCATTTT,CASSEQTRGQPQHF
-,TRBD1,TRBJ1-1,TRBV28,TGTGCCAGCAGTTTAACGGCAGGGGACAGGGGGCTTCGCACTGAAGCTTTCTTT,CASSLTAGDRGLRTEAFF
few,-,TRBJ1-5,TRBV6-4,TGTGCCAGCATTGGGGAGGGGAATCAGCCCCAGCATTTT,CASIGEGNQPQHF
-,-,TRBJ2-5,TRBV18,TGTGCCAGCTCACCCCCATTACCGCGCACCGAAGAGACCCAGTACTTC,CASSPPLPRTEETQYF
once,-,TRBJ1-5,TRBV10-1,TGCGCCAGAAAAAATCAGGGTCAGGCGCGAACTTCTAGCAATCAGCCCCAGCATTTT,CARKNQGQARTSSNQPQHF
-,-,TRBJ2-4,TRBV6-5,TGTGCCAGCAGTTACGCCGGAATCGGGACCAAAAACATTCAGTACTTC,CASSYAGIGTKNIQYF